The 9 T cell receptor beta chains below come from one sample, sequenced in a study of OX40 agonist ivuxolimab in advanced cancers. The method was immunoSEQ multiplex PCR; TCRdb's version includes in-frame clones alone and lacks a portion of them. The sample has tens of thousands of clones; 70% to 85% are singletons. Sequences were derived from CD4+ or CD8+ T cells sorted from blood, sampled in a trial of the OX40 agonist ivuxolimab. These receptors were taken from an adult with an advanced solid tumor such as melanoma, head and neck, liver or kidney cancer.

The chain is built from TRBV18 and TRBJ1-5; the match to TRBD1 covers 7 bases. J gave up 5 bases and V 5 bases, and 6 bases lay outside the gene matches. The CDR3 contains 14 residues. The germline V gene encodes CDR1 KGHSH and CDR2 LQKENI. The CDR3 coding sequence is TGTGCCAGCTCATCAGGGGGTTTCGATCAGCCCCAGCATTTT. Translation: CASSSGGFDQPQHF.

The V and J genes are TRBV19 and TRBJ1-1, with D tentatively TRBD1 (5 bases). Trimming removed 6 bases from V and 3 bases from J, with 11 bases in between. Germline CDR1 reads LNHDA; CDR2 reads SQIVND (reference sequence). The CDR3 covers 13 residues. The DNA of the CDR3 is TGTGCCAGTAGCCTCAGGGAGGACACTGAAGCTTTCTTT. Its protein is CASSLREDTEAFF.

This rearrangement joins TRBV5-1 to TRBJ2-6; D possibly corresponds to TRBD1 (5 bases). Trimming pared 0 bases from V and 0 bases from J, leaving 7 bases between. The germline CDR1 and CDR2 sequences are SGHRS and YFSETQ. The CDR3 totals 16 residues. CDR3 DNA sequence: TGCGCCAGCAGCTTGGTGGACAACTCTGGGGCCAACGTCCTGACTTTC. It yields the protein CASSLVDNSGANVLTF.

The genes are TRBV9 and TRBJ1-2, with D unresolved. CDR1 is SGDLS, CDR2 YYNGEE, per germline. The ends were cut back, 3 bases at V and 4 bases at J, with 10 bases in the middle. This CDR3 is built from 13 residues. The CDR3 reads CASSENRAYGYTF. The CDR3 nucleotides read TGTGCCAGCAGCGAAAACAGAGCCTATGGCTACACCTTC.

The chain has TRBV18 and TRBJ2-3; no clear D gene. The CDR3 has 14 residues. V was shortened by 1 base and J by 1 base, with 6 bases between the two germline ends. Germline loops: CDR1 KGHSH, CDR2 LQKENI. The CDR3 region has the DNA TGTGCCAGCTCACCACGAGAACGCACAGATACGCAGTATTTT. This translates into CASSPRERTDTQYF.

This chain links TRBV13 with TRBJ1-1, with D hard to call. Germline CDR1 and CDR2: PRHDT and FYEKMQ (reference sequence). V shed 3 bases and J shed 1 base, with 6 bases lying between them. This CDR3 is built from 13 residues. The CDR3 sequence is CASSFSRNTEAFF. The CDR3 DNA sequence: TGTGCCAGCAGCTTTTCCAGGAACACTGAAGCTTTCTTT.

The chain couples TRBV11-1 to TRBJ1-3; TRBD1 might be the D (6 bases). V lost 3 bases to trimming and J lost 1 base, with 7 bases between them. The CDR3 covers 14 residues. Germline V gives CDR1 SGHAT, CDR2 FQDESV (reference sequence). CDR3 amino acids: CASSFDRSGNTIYF. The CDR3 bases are TGTGCCAGCAGCTTCGACAGGTCTGGAAACACCATATATTTT.

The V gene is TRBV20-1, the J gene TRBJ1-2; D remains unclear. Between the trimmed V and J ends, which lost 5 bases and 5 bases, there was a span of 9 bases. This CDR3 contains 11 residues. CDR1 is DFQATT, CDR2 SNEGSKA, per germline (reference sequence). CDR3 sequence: CSAANFYGYTF. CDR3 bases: TGCAGTGCTGCGAACTTTTATGGCTACACCTTC.

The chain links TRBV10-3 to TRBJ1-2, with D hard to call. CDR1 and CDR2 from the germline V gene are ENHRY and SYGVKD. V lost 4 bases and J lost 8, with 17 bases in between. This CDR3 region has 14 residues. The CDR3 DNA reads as TGTGCCATCAGTGTCACCAATGACCCAATCGGCTACACCTTC. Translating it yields CAISVTNDPIGYTF.